The clone carrying this T cell receptor beta chain was recorded only once. Its antigen is unknown. Deep was the level at which the assay was run. Method: immunoSEQ multiplex PCR; TCRdb's copy keeps in-frame clones and lacks some. The sample has approximately 980,000 clones, 70% to 85% seen once. The data originate from a study of shared clonotypes between healthy human individuals. Broader study findings: For naive CD4 cells, 5% to 6.5% of clonotypes were shared across a handful of donors.

V was pared by 3 bases and J by 2 bases, with 8 bases between. Per germline, CDR1 SEHNR and CDR2 FQNEAQ (reference sequence). CDR3 length: 15 residues. The study enrolled healthy HIV-negative adults without recent acute infections or vaccinations as donors. The TCR was taken from a man aged 18 to 30 in good health. The chain employs TRBV7-9 and TRBJ2-6; no clear D gene. The specimen was memory CD4+ T cells sorted from blood. The sample's subset: CD45RA-negative fraction. In DNA form, the CDR3 reads TGTGCCAGCAGCTTTGCACAGCCTGGGGCCAACGTCCTGACTTTC. Its translation: CASSFAQPGANVLTF. The full variable domain, its missing parts supplied by reference TRBV7-9 and TRBJ2-6, is DTGVSQNPRHKITKRGQNVTFRCDPISEHNRLYWYRQTLGQGPEFLTYFQNEAQLEKSRLLSDRFSAERPKGSFSTLEIQRTEQGDSAMYLCASSFAQPGANVLTFGAGSRLTVL.